Sequencing of this T cell receptor beta chain was carried out in a study of T cell changes during pregnancy in multiple sclerosis. The CDR3 runs 14 residues. Germline trimming cut 6 bases from V and 6 bases from J; bases unmatched to any gene: 7. Germline V gives CDR1 LNHDA, CDR2 SQIVND (reference sequence). Some clones are missing from TCRdb's copy, which holds only in-frame ones; the method was immunoSEQ multiplex PCR. The data hold 45,000 to 60,000 clones, with more than 90% observed a single time. This receptor was obtained from a female donor with multiple sclerosis, enrolled in a pregnancy study. V gene TRBV19 combines with J gene TRBJ2-1; 8 nucleotides agree with TRBD2. Sequencing was performed on CD8+ T cells from peripheral blood mononuclear cells, taken before pregnancy. The CDR3 protein is CASRVAGGPNEQFF. The CDR3 bases are TGTGCCAGTAGGGTCGCGGGGGGTCCCAATGAGCAGTTCTTC.